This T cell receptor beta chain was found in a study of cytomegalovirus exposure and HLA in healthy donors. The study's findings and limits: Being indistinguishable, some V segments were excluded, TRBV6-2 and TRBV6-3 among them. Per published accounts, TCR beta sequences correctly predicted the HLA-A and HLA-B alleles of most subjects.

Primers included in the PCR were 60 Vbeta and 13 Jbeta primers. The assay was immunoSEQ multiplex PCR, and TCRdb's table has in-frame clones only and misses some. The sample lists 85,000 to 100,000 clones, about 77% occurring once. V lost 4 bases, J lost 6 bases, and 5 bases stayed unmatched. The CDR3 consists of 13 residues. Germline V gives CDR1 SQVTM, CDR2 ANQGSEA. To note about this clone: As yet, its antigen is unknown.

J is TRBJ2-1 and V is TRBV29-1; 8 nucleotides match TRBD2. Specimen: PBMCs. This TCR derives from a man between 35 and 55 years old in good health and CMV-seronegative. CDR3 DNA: TGCAGCGTTGCAGCGGGAGCACGCAATGAGCAGTTCTTC. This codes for CSVAAGARNEQFF.